This T cell receptor (beta chain) was profiled in a study of identical twins. Findings and limits, study-wide: Abundant cord blood beta clonotypes carried fewer insertions; memory repertoires showed none. Out-of-frame alpha sequences common to twins exhibited an excess of low generation probability.

V shed 3 bases, J shed 4 bases, and the junction held 8 bases outside the gene matches. Looked up from germline, CDR1 is LNHNV and CDR2 is YYDKDF (reference sequence). The CDR3 is made up of 16 amino acids. This clonotype has a count of ten or more. As yet, its antigen is unknown. A universal primer site was incorporated via template switching, and the cDNA contained unique molecular identifiers. One entry per CDR3 protein results from TCRdb running MiXCR on the 5' RACE reads. Altogether hundreds of thousands of distinct CDR3 sequences are present, roughly 9.4% being singletons, with the ten largest covering 5% to 6%.

What was sequenced was memory (CD45RO+) T cells sorted from blood. The chain recombines TRBV15 with TRBJ2-3; 9 bases match TRBD2. This receptor was taken from a woman aged 18-35 years in good health. CDR3 in DNA: TGTGCCACCAGCAGGGGTCGGCGGGAGGGAGCAGATACGCAGTATTTT. This codes for CATSRGRREGADTQYF.